A single sample is the source of the 30 T cell receptor beta chains below, sequenced in a study of blood T cell repertoires in COVID-19. This table comes from immunoSEQ multiplex PCR, and its TCRdb copy is limited to in-frame clones, with some not included. This sample yields some 150,000 clones, of which approximately 82% are seen a single time; 6.5% to 9% belongs to the top ten. The sample comprised peripheral blood. Source of these receptors: a woman in her forties or fifties in a cohort sampled during active or convalescent COVID-19.

The chain is built from TRBV5-1 and TRBJ2-5; TRBD2 aligns across 9 bases. The CDR3 covers 18 residues. CDR1 and CDR2 (germline): SGHRS, YFSETQ. The ends lost 3 bases at V and 4 bases at J; junction bases unmatched: 16. The DNA for the CDR3 is TGCGCCAGCAGCTACCGGACTAGCGTTACCACGGGGGGAGAGACCCAGTACTTC. This encodes CASSYRTSVTTGGETQYF.

The gene calls are TRBV5-1 and TRBJ2-3; 7 nucleotides agree with TRBD1. The germline CDR1 and CDR2 sequences are SGHRS and YFSETQ. The CDR3 has 12 amino acids. The V and J ends lost 6 bases and 7 bases, in that order; junction bases with no gene match: 5. The CDR3: CASNHRGHTQYF. Here the CDR3 DNA reads TGCGCCAGCAATCACAGGGGCCATACGCAGTATTTT.

The CDR3 sequence is CASSLMGAPDYGYTF. The CDR3 DNA reads as TGTGCCAGCAGCTTAATGGGAGCCCCAGACTATGGCTACACCTTC. V is TRBV7-2 and J is TRBJ1-2; D remains ambiguous. The germline V and J ends were trimmed by 2 bases and 3 bases, with 13 bases remaining between them. Germline values: CDR1 SGHTA, CDR2 FQGNSA. This CDR3 has 15 amino acids. Full variable domain (outside the CDR3, taken from reference TRBV7-2 and TRBJ1-2): GAGVSQSPSNKVTEKGKDVELRCDPISGHTALYWYRQSLGQGLEFLIYFQGNSAPDKSGLPSDRFSAERTGGSVSTLTIQRTQQEDSAVYLCASSLMGAPDYGYTFGSGTRLTVV.

V and J are TRBV18 and TRBJ2-2; D is uncertain. CDR1 is KGHSH and CDR2 is LQKENI in the germline V gene. CDR3 length equals 15 residues. V was pared by 2 bases and J by 1 base, with 8 bases between. The CDR3 DNA reads as TGTGCCAGCTCACCAGTCAGTGTGAACACCGGGGAGCTGTTTTTT. This translates into CASSPVSVNTGELFF.

This clone has only a few counts. The chain has TRBV5-1 and TRBJ2-1; possibly TRBD2 for D (7 bases). Germline V gene sequence: CDR1 SGHRS, CDR2 YFSETQ. This CDR3 is built from 16 residues. The germline V and J ends were trimmed by 0 bases and 0 bases, with 10 bases remaining between them. The CDR3 nucleotides are TGCGCCAGCAGCTTGGAGGGGGGGGCCTCCTACAATGAGCAGTTCTTC. It specifies CASSLEGGASYNEQFF.

This clone was counted between two and nine times. The rearrangement links TRBV3-1 (or the pseudogene TRBV3-2) to TRBJ2-1, with 8 bases lining up with TRBD1. This CDR3 region has 16 residues. CDR1 is LGHDT and CDR2 is YNNKEL in the germline V gene (reference sequence). V lost 1 base, J lost 7 bases, and 9 bases stayed unmatched. The CDR3 nucleotides are TGTGCCAGCAGCCAAGTTCGACAGGGGAACCTAAATGAGCAGTTCTTC. Protein: CASSQVRQGNLNEQFF.

Here the CDR3 reads CASSVDAGGLGEQFF. The DNA of the CDR3 is TGTGCCAGCAGCGTAGACGCGGGGGGGTTAGGTGAGCAGTTCTTC. The rearrangement uses TRBV9 and TRBJ2-1, with TRBD2 matching over 9 bases. Unmatched junction bases numbered 7, after V lost 0 bases and J lost 9 bases. This CDR3 spans 15 amino acids. CDR1 is SGDLS and CDR2 is YYNGEE in the germline V gene.

Many counts were recorded for this clone. The chain uses TRBV4-3 and TRBJ1-2; D ambiguous. Germline CDR1 is LGHNA and CDR2 is YSLEER. This CDR3 spans 14 amino acids. V lost 5 bases, J lost 6 bases, and 16 bases lay in between. CDR3 coding DNA: TGCGCCAGCAGCGCGCGGTGGGGAGGAGATGGCTACACCTTC. Translating gives CASSARWGGDGYTF.

The chain links TRBV3-1 (or the pseudogene TRBV3-2) to TRBJ2-2, with D possibly matching TRBD2 (7 bases). The germline V gene encodes CDR1 LGHDT and CDR2 YNNKEL (reference sequence). Trimming cost V 6 bases and J 2 bases, with 16 bases left between them. The CDR3 is made up of 16 amino acids. CDR3 region: CASRTRGAGNTGELFF. The DNA of the CDR3 is TGTGCCAGCAGAACTCGGGGGGCTGGTAACACCGGGGAGCTGTTTTTT.

CDR3 protein: CASSTGQGVGEKLFF. DNA of the CDR3: TGTGCCAGCAGCACCGGACAGGGGGTTGGTGAAAAACTGTTTTTT. The V gene is TRBV7-8, the J gene TRBJ1-4, with TRBD1 matching over 10 bases. Trimming cost V 5 bases and J 7 bases; bases outside gene matches: 7. This CDR3 is 15 amino acids long. Germline V gene data show CDR1 as SGHVS and CDR2 as FQNEAQ.

The rearrangement uses TRBV3-1 (or the pseudogene TRBV3-2) and TRBJ1-6; D may be TRBD1 (5 bases). The germline V gene has CDR1 LGHDT and CDR2 YNNKEL (reference sequence). This CDR3 region has 16 residues. The germline V and J ends were trimmed by 0 bases and 9 bases, with 15 bases remaining between them. The CDR3 DNA reads as TGTGCCAGCAGCCAAGAAGGGGCGGGGATTGGTTCACCCCTCCACTTT. Amino acids: CASSQEGAGIGSPLHF.

This rearrangement joins TRBV30 to TRBJ2-7; possible D gene TRBD1, 5 bases. This CDR3 is built from 13 residues. CDR1 and CDR2 (germline): GTSNPN, SVGIG (reference sequence). Trimming took off 2 bases at V and 2 bases at J, with 10 bases between the two ends. CDR3 loop: CAWSRQIPYEQYF. Written as DNA, the CDR3 is TGTGCCTGGAGTAGACAGATACCCTACGAGCAGTACTTC.

This clone is a singleton in its sample. The chain couples TRBV6-1 to TRBJ2-1; perhaps TRBD2 as D (7 bases). Germline V CDR1 and CDR2: MNHNS, SASEGT. V was shortened by 0 bases and J by 7 bases, with 13 bases between the two germline ends. There are 15 residues in the CDR3. The CDR3 sequence is CASSEAGGGWNEQFF. The CDR3 DNA is TGTGCCAGCAGTGAAGCGGGAGGGGGGTGGAATGAGCAGTTCTTC.

The chain carries TRBV13 and TRBJ2-1, with TRBD2 identical over 11 bases. The germline CDR1 and CDR2 sequences are PRHDT and FYEKMQ (reference sequence). Trimming at V came to 10 bases and at J to 8 bases, leaving 10 bases not matched to a gene. This CDR3 has 14 amino acids. The CDR3 DNA reads as TGTGCCACCAGAACTAGCGGGGGAGCGGATGAGCAGTTCTTC. The encoded protein is CATRTSGGADEQFF.

The chain recombines TRBV6-6 with TRBJ1-5; D remains unclear. The CDR3 has 14 residues. The V gene lost 4 bases and the J gene lost 0 bases, with 7 bases spanning the gap. The germline CDR1 and CDR2 sequences are MNHNY and SVGAGI (reference sequence). CDR3 protein: CASSSSDSNQPQHF. CDR3 nucleotides: TGTGCCAGCAGTTCCAGTGATAGCAATCAGCCCCAGCATTTT.

This clone has ten or more counts. The chain combines TRBV30 with TRBJ1-6; 7 nucleotides match TRBD1. Germline V gene data show CDR1 as GTSNPN and CDR2 as SVGIG (reference sequence). The CDR3 is 15 residues long. Unmatched junction bases numbered 4, after V lost 0 bases and J lost 5 bases. The CDR3 sequence is CAWSVLGTDNSPLHF. The CDR3 DNA reads as TGTGCCTGGAGTGTACTTGGGACAGATAATTCACCCCTCCACTTT.

This rearrangement joins TRBV2 to TRBJ2-7; 11 nucleotides line up with TRBD2. The length of the CDR3 is 14 residues. After removal of 8 bases from V and 2 bases from J, the junction contained 5 bases not matched to a gene. Germline loops: CDR1 SNHLY, CDR2 FYNNEI. CDR3 sequence (DNA): TGTGCCAGCGAGTGGGGACTAGCGGCCTACGAGCAGTACTTC. It encodes CASEWGLAAYEQYF.

The rearrangement uses TRBV21-1 and TRBJ2-5; TRBD1 is the table's D call and was not checked against the DNA. TRBV21-1 is a pseudogene. This CDR3 has 15 amino acids. For the CDR3, the DNA is TGTGCCAGCAGCAAAGCTAGGGACAGTGAAGAGACCCAGTACTTC. Its translation is CASSKARDSEETQYF.

The rearrangement joins TRBV19 to TRBJ2-2; 10 bases align to TRBD2. In germline, CDR1 is LNHDA, CDR2 SQIVND (reference sequence). V lost 4 bases and J lost 5; bases outside the gene matches: 7. CDR3 length equals 16 residues. CDR3: CASSTPSGGVTGELFF. In DNA form, the CDR3 reads TGTGCCAGTAGTACCCCTAGCGGGGGAGTGACCGGGGAGCTGTTTTTT.

The table lists this clone with a few counts. This chain connects TRBV4-3 to TRBJ2-2, with 8 positions matching TRBD1. V gave up 0 bases and J gave up 2 bases; unmatched junction bases: 5. There are 17 residues in the CDR3. Germline lookup yields CDR1 LGHNA and CDR2 YSLEER. Here the CDR3 DNA reads TGCGCCAGCAGCCAAGATAGGACAGGGCAAAACACCGGGGAGCTGTTTTTT. It specifies CASSQDRTGQNTGELFF.

The chain employs TRBV9 and TRBJ2-5; 7 bases align to TRBD2. Germline values: CDR1 SGDLS, CDR2 YYNGEE. V dropped 2 bases and J dropped 0; count of bases not matched to a gene: 4. This CDR3 spans 15 amino acids. This CDR3 reads CASSVAAGNQETQYF. The CDR3 DNA reads as TGTGCCAGCAGCGTCGCAGCGGGGAACCAAGAGACCCAGTACTTC.

This clone was found once. In nucleotides, the CDR3 is TGTGCCAGCAGTTCCGTGGGCTATCAGCCCCAGCATTTT. It encodes CASSSVGYQPQHF. This sequence joins TRBV6-5 and TRBJ1-5; D gene ambiguous. Germline V gene data show CDR1 as MNHEY and CDR2 as SVGAGI. Trimming stripped 4 bases from V and 5 bases from J, with 9 bases between. CDR3 size: 13 residues.

CDR3 loop: CATSRGWGGGELFF. In nucleotides, the CDR3 is TGTGCCACCAGCAGAGGTTGGGGGGGCGGGGAGCTGTTTTTT. The V call is TRBV15, the J call TRBJ2-2; 7 nucleotides match TRBD2. Germline V lookup: CDR1 LNHNV, CDR2 YYDKDF (reference sequence). Germline trimming cut 1 base from V and 7 bases from J; bases unmatched to any gene: 3. The CDR3 extends over 14 amino acids.

The chain couples TRBV7-3 to TRBJ2-5, with TRBD1 as a possible D gene (5 bases). This CDR3 region has 13 residues. V lost 5 bases to trimming and J lost 5 bases, with 12 bases between them. Germline loops: CDR1 SGHTA, CDR2 FQGTGA. CDR3 protein: CASSRQQRETQYF. The CDR3 bases are TGTGCCAGCAGCCGACAGCAACGGGAGACCCAGTACTTC. The whole variable domain, remainder taken from reference TRBV7-3 and TRBJ2-5, is GAGVSQTPSNKVTEKGKYVELRCDPISGHTALYWYRQSLGQGPEFLIYFQGTGAADDSGLPNDRFFAVRPEGSVSTLKIQRTERGDSAVYLCASSRQQRETQYFGPGTRLLVL.

The gene calls are TRBV5-6 and TRBJ2-7, with 9 nucleotides matching TRBD2. Germline loops: CDR1 SGHDT, CDR2 YYEEEE. The CDR3 totals 14 residues. V was clipped by 1 base and J by 7 bases; unmatched bases: 6. The DNA for the CDR3 is TGTGCCAGCAGCTTGAGCGGGGGGCTGGGGGAGCAGTACTTC. Residues: CASSLSGGLGEQYF.

The chain links TRBV19 to TRBJ2-3; D may be TRBD1 (6 bases). Germline V lookup: CDR1 LNHDA, CDR2 SQIVND (reference sequence). V was pared by 4 bases and J by 2 bases, with 16 bases between. CDR3 length: 16 residues. This CDR3 reads CASSRGLGQYTDTQYF. For the CDR3, the DNA is TGTGCCAGTAGTAGGGGCCTCGGACAGTACACAGATACGCAGTATTTT.

The chain carries TRBV15 and TRBJ1-2; no reliable D call. Per the germline V gene, CDR1 is LNHNV and CDR2 is YYDKDF (reference sequence). The CDR3 is 15 amino acids. V lost 4 bases and J lost 6, with 18 bases in between. The CDR3 nucleotides read TGTGCCACCAGCATCTCTCGGGAGTCCCCTGATGGCTACACCTTC. Translated, it gives CATSISRESPDGYTF.

In nucleotides, the CDR3 is TGTGCCAGCAGCTTAGGGTCAGCTAGCTCCTACGAGCAGTACTTC. Protein: CASSLGSASSYEQYF. V usage is TRBV7-2 and J usage is TRBJ2-7; D gene uncertain. The CDR3 has 15 residues. V lost 1 base and J 0 bases, leaving 10 bases between the germline ends. The germline gives CDR1 SGHTA, CDR2 FQGNSA.

This clone has just one count. The chain has TRBV15 and TRBJ1-5; 9 nucleotides align to TRBD1. Germline V gives CDR1 LNHNV, CDR2 YYDKDF (reference sequence). The CDR3 is 13 amino acids. V shed 5 bases, J shed 4 bases, and the junction held 0 bases outside the gene matches. The CDR3 loop reads CATSGQGNQPQHF. CDR3 DNA sequence: TGTGCCACCAGCGGACAGGGGAATCAGCCCCAGCATTTT.

V gene TRBV9 combines with J gene TRBJ2-1, with a possible D match to TRBD1 (6 bases). Germline lookup yields CDR1 SGDLS and CDR2 YYNGEE. The ends were cut back, 1 base at V and 2 bases at J, with 19 bases in the middle. The CDR3 extends over 18 amino acids. The CDR3 nucleotides are TGTGCCAGCAGCGTACGCCGGGACACCCTTGGCACCTACAATGAGCAGTTCTTC. This codes for CASSVRRDTLGTYNEQFF.